This passage covers 5 T cell receptor beta chains from one sample sequenced in a study of metastatic and nonmetastatic thyroid tumors. TCRdb re-called clones from the PCR reads using MiXCR. Of approximately 90,000 clones listed, about an eighth are singletons. Each patient came to thyroid surgery without any prior treatment (of any kind). Specimen: blood. The receptors here all came from a female donor with papillary thyroid cancer or a benign thyroid nodule (not recorded which). Some clones in this sample may be carry-over from other donors' samples.

The table lists this clone with many counts. The chain combines TRBV29-1 with TRBJ2-7, with TRBD1 matching over 7 bases. Trimming cost V 7 bases and J 2 bases; bases outside gene matches: 8. The germline gives CDR1 SQVTM, CDR2 ANQGSEA. This CDR3 is built from 13 residues. This CDR3 is CSARRGTAYEQYF. CDR3 in DNA: TGCAGCGCCCGAAGGGGGACAGCCTACGAGCAGTACTTC.

This clone was recorded many times. This CDR3 is also generated by other DNA sequences in the sample. The chain couples TRBV9 to TRBJ2-1, with TRBD2 matching 13 bases. This CDR3 has 15 residues. From germline, CDR1 is SGDLS and CDR2 YYNGEE. V dropped 2 bases and J dropped 7; count of bases not matched to a gene: 3. CDR3: CASSVGLAGDNEQFF. CDR3 nucleotides: TGTGCCAGCAGCGTCGGACTAGCGGGAGATAATGAGCAGTTCTTC.

Many counts were recorded for this clone. The gene calls are TRBV28 and TRBJ1-2; D remains ambiguous. Trimming stripped 2 bases from V and 8 bases from J, with 9 bases between. The CDR3 extends over 12 amino acids. The germline V gene has CDR1 MDHEN and CDR2 SYDVKM. CDR3 DNA sequence: TGTGCCAGCAGTTTAGGGCTCGAGGGCTACACCTTC. The encoded protein is CASSLGLEGYTF.

The chain joins TRBV30 to TRBJ1-6, with a tentative D call TRBD1 (5 bases). The germline gives CDR1 GTSNPN, CDR2 SVGIG (reference sequence). The V and J ends lost 4 bases and 8 bases respectively, with 9 bases between them. The CDR3 contains 12 residues. The CDR3 sequence: CAWTGGDSPLHF. CDR3 coding DNA: TGTGCCTGGACGGGGGGAGATTCACCCCTCCACTTT.

In its sample, this clone was seen many times. The chain combines TRBV20-1 with TRBJ2-7; tentatively, D is TRBD1 (5 bases). The CDR3 loop spans 15 amino acids. Germline V gene sequence: CDR1 DFQATT, CDR2 SNEGSKA (reference sequence). The V end lost 0 bases, the J end lost 5 bases, and 17 bases lay between the germline ends. CDR3 coding DNA: TGCAGTGCTAGAGATTGGGGCGGAATTACGGACGAGCAGTACTTC. This codes for CSARDWGGITDEQYF.